Listed below are T cell receptor beta chains from one sample, sequenced in a study of human T cells and chemical hapten exposure. MiXCR, run by TCRdb on the RACE reads, gives a single entry per CDR3 protein. The table has roughly 200,000 distinct CDR3 sequences, 24% seen once; the top ten hold 2% to 2.5%. Sequenced material: whole blood, taken in connection with sensitization to the hapten diphenylcyclopropenone (DPC). The receptors originated from a woman aged 40 to 49 with alopecia areata. Some clones in this sample may be carry-over from other donors' samples. Both conserved end residues are part of each CDR3. A D gene is named only where the DNA matches it firmly. Rows may omit the clone size; those that give it use once, few, many or a size class.

abundance	v_gene	d_gene	j_gene	CDR3aa	CDR3nt
few	TRBV5-1	-	TRBJ1-1	CASSWLGIQENTEAFF	TGCGCCAGCAGCTGGCTAGGCATACAAGAGAACACTGAAGCTTTCTTT
-	TRBV29-1	-	TRBJ2-3	CSVAGRNTDTQYF	TGCAGCGTTGCCGGCAGAAACACAGATACGCAGTATTTT
few	TRBV9	-	TRBJ1-5	CASSVDSGSQPQHF	TGTGCCAGCAGCGTAGACAGCGGTAGTCAGCCCCAGCATTTT
-	TRBV7-2	-	TRBJ2-1	CASSLVSLVQFF	TGTGCCAGCAGCCTAGTGAGTCTAGTTCAGTTCTTC
-	TRBV9	-	TRBJ2-7	CASSVGGPNYEQYF	TGTGCCAGCAGCGTAGGGGGCCCGAACTACGAGCAGTACTTC
few	TRBV29-1	TRBD2	TRBJ2-1	CSVEGAGGPYEQFF	TGCAGCGTTGAGGGGGCGGGAGGGCCCTATGAGCAGTTCTTC
few	TRBV4-3	-	TRBJ1-5	CASSHRYQPQHF	TGCGCCAGCAGCCACCGTTATCAGCCCCAGCATTTT
-	TRBV28	-	TRBJ1-6	CASSLLQGQPLHF	TGTGCCAGCAGCCTTCTCCAGGGTCAACCCCTCCACTTT
-	TRBV5-1	TRBD2	TRBJ2-1	CASSLVAGAVEQFF	TGCGCCAGCAGCTTAGTAGCGGGAGCGGTTGAGCAGTTCTTC
-	TRBV6-5	TRBD2	TRBJ2-3	CASSSGGTDTQYF	TGTGCCAGCAGCTCGGGGGGGACAGATACGCAGTATTTT
-	TRBV21-1	-	TRBJ2-1	CASSKVPPGSVYDLLHEQFF	TGTGCCAGCAGCAAAGTCCCCCCAGGGTCAGTCTACGACTTGCTCCATGAGCAGTTCTTC
few	TRBV2	-	TRBJ2-5	CASSAIQGREETQYF	TGTGCCAGCAGTGCAATACAGGGGAGGGAAGAGACCCAGTACTTC
-	TRBV10-3	TRBD1	TRBJ1-1	CAIGRTGGDPEAFF	TGTGCCATCGGGAGGACAGGGGGCGATCCTGAAGCTTTCTTT
few	TRBV4-2	-	TRBJ1-5	CASSQVGGNQPQHF	TGTGCCAGCAGCCAAGTAGGGGGGAATCAGCCCCAGCATTTT
many	TRBV24-1	-	TRBJ2-5	CATSDVRVRETQYF	TGTGCCACCAGTGATGTAAGGGTCCGAGAGACCCAGTACTTC
-	TRBV28	-	TRBJ1-5	CASSLGGHYNQPQHF	TGTGCCAGCAGTTTAGGTGGACACTACAATCAGCCCCAGCATTTT
many	TRBV20-1	-	TRBJ1-2	CSALHNSGYTF	TGCAGTGCTCTGCATAACAGCGGCTACACCTTC
few	TRBV9	TRBD2	TRBJ2-1	CASSGGTSGYNEQFF	TGTGCCAGCAGCGGCGGGACTAGCGGCTACAATGAGCAGTTCTTC
few	TRBV7-2	-	TRBJ1-4	CASSLVKGEDEKLFF	TGTGCCAGCAGCTTAGTAAAGGGGGAAGATGAAAAACTGTTTTTT
few	TRBV11-2	-	TRBJ2-1	CASSLAGISYNEQFF	TGTGCCAGCAGCTTAGCAGGGATATCCTACAATGAGCAGTTCTTC
-	TRBV6-2/TRBV6-3	-	TRBJ2-2	CASCLDLAGELFF	TGTGCCAGCTGCCTAGATCTCGCCGGGGAGCTGTTTTTT
few	TRBV7-2	-	TRBJ1-2	CASSPSREANYGYTF	TGTGCCAGCAGCCCCTCCCGGGAAGCTAACTATGGCTACACCTTC
many	TRBV4-3	-	TRBJ1-3	CASSQDGGSGNTIYF	TGCGCCAGCAGCCAAGATGGAGGATCTGGAAACACCATATATTTT
few	TRBV6-1	TRBD2	TRBJ2-3	CASSPRTRSDTQYF	TGTGCCAGCAGTCCGCGGACTAGGTCAGATACGCAGTATTTT
few	TRBV20-1	-	TRBJ2-7	CSARHGTYEQYF	TGCAGTGCTAGGCACGGGACGTACGAGCAGTACTTC
-	TRBV29-1	TRBD2	TRBJ2-5	CSVGNWAGGTQETQYF	TGCAGCGTTGGAAATTGGGCGGGAGGGACGCAAGAGACCCAGTACTTC
few	TRBV7-2	TRBD2	TRBJ2-1	CASSLAGSNEQFF	TGTGCCAGCAGCCTAGCGGGGAGCAATGAGCAGTTCTTC
-	TRBV12-3/TRBV12-4	-	TRBJ2-7	CASSSLLGQYF	TGTGCCAGCAGCTCCCTTCTAGGACAGTACTTC
few	TRBV6-2/TRBV6-3	TRBD1	TRBJ1-5	CASSPDRGYQPQHF	TGTGCCAGCAGTCCAGACAGGGGCTATCAGCCCCAGCATTTT
-	TRBV20-1	-	TRBJ2-2	CSARLGITGELFF	TGCAGTGCTAGACTGGGTATAACCGGGGAGCTGTTTTTT